A single sample gave rise to the 27 T cell receptor beta chains below, sequenced in a study of shared clonotypes between healthy human individuals. Data came from immunoSEQ multiplex PCR; TCRdb stores just in-frame clones and leaves some out. This sample has around 2.1 million clones, with about 93% found just once. Naivety among CD8 cells was defined by CD45RO negativity and positive CCR7 selection, thereby excluding terminally differentiated effector memory CD45RA+ cells. What was sequenced was naive CD8+ T cells from PBMCs. Source of these receptors: a man aged 18 to 35 in good health. Some clones in this sample may be carry-over from other donors' samples.

In this sample, this clone turned up once. This chain connects TRBV2 to TRBJ2-5; weak D call: TRBD2 (5 bases). From germline, CDR1 is SNHLY and CDR2 FYNNEI. This CDR3 has 14 amino acids. Trimming took 6 bases from V and 3 from J, leaving 14 bases between them. CDR3 bases: TGTGCCAGCAGGTTAGCGTCAGGAGAAGAGACCCAGTACTTC. Translation: CASRLASGEETQYF.

The V and J genes are TRBV5-1 and TRBJ2-3; TRBD1 is a possible D gene (6 bases). CDR3 length: 15 amino acids. Germline values: CDR1 SGHRS, CDR2 YFSETQ. V lost 2 bases to trimming and J lost 4 bases, with 14 bases between them. CDR3 coding DNA: TGCGCCAGCAGCTTCTCCTACAGGGAGTCAGATACGCAGTATTTT. Translated: CASSFSYRESDTQYF.

The chain combines TRBV10-1 with TRBJ2-1, with D perhaps matching TRBD2 (5 bases). The length of the CDR3 is 14 residues. The V gene lost 2 bases and the J gene lost 9 bases, with 14 bases spanning the gap. Germline V CDR1 and CDR2: WNHNN, SYGVQD (reference sequence). The CDR3 loop reads CASSEDASSGEQFF. Here the CDR3 DNA reads TGCGCCAGCAGTGAGGACGCTAGCAGTGGTGAGCAGTTCTTC.

The chain couples TRBV7-8 to TRBJ2-7, with 8 bases fitting TRBD1. The CDR3 extends over 13 amino acids. V trimming: 5 bases; J trimming: 6 bases; junction bases outside the gene matches: 6. Germline V lookup: CDR1 SGHVS, CDR2 FQNEAQ. CDR3 in DNA: TGTGCCAGCAGCGACAGGGGTGCGGGCGAGCAGTACTTC. It is translated as CASSDRGAGEQYF.

This clone has a single count. This chain connects TRBV29-1 to TRBJ2-5; no reliable D call. The CDR3 sequence is 15 residues long. CDR1 SQVTM and CDR2 ANQGSEA come from the germline V gene. The V gene lost 3 bases and the J gene lost 5 bases, with 19 bases spanning the gap. CDR3 sequence (DNA): TGCAGCGTTGAGGAGATGGGCAGCACCGCCGAGACCCAGTACTTC. Translation: CSVEEMGSTAETQYF.

This clone showed up just once. The chain is built from TRBV7-9 and TRBJ2-7; 9 positions agree with TRBD2. This CDR3 is built from 14 residues. The germline V gene has CDR1 SEHNR and CDR2 FQNEAQ (reference sequence). V dropped 1 base and J dropped 6; count of bases not matched to a gene: 4. The CDR3 spells CASSLVAGAIEQYF. In DNA form, the CDR3 reads TGTGCCAGCAGCTTAGTAGCGGGAGCGATCGAGCAGTACTTC.

The chain carries TRBV27 and TRBJ2-2, with D possibly TRBD2 on 7 matching bases. V gave up 2 bases and J gave up 5 bases, with 12 bases separating them. Per the germline V gene, CDR1 is MNHEY and CDR2 is SMNVEV (reference sequence). The CDR3 runs to 15 residues. CDR3 sequence (DNA): TGTGCCAGCAGTTTACTCGGGGGGCGAACCGGGGAGCTGTTTTTT. The encoded protein is CASSLLGGRTGELFF.

The rearrangement joins TRBV28 to TRBJ2-5, with D possibly matching TRBD1 (6 bases). This CDR3 spans 15 amino acids. The germline V gene has CDR1 MDHEN and CDR2 SYDVKM. V lost 3 bases to trimming and J lost 2 bases, with 13 bases between them. CDR3 residues: CASSFLRDKQETQYF. CDR3 nucleotide sequence: TGTGCCAGCAGTTTTCTCCGGGACAAGCAAGAGACCCAGTACTTC.

The chain joins TRBV27 to TRBJ1-6, with 8 bases matching TRBD1. Germline assignment: CDR1 MNHEY and CDR2 SMNVEV (reference sequence). The length of the CDR3 is 14 residues. J was trimmed by 7 bases and V by 6 bases; bases with no gene match: 5. The CDR3 protein is CASSTGGGNSPLHF. The DNA for the CDR3 is TGTGCCAGCAGCACAGGGGGTGGAAATTCACCCCTCCACTTT.

This clone showed up just once. The CDR3 nucleotides read TGTGCCAGCAGTGAAAGGACAATAAGCGCAATGGATACGCAGTATTTT. It encodes CASSERTISAMDTQYF. The gene calls are TRBV6-1 and TRBJ2-3, with D tentatively TRBD1 (5 bases). Germline V gene sequence: CDR1 MNHNS, CDR2 SASEGT. CDR3 length equals 16 residues. V shed 2 bases and J shed 6 bases, with 18 bases lying between them.

V gene TRBV27 combines with J gene TRBJ1-1, with TRBD1 matching over 7 bases. The CDR3 runs to 15 residues. In germline, CDR1 is MNHEY, CDR2 SMNVEV (reference sequence). The trim removed 5 bases at V and 4 bases at J, leaving 10 bases unmatched. The CDR3 spells CASSKQQGRGTEAFF. CDR3 DNA sequence: TGTGCCAGCAGTAAACAACAGGGGCGGGGCACTGAAGCTTTCTTT.

The CDR3 DNA is TGTGCCAGCAGCGCAGACCGGGACAGGGCCGACGAGCAGTACTTC. This encodes CASSADRDRADEQYF. This chain connects TRBV7-8 to TRBJ2-7, with 9 positions matching TRBD1. J lost 5 bases, V lost 5 bases, and 10 bases had no gene match. The CDR3 is made up of 15 amino acids. CDR1 is SGHVS, CDR2 FQNEAQ, per germline.

V is TRBV29-1 and J is TRBJ2-1, with 9 nucleotides matching TRBD1. This CDR3 is 13 amino acids long. CDR1 is SQVTM and CDR2 is ANQGSEA in the germline V gene. V dropped 8 bases and J dropped 2; count of bases not matched to a gene: 4. CDR3 sequence (DNA): TGCAGCACACGACAGGGGGCCTACAATGAGCAGTTCTTC. Protein product: CSTRQGAYNEQFF.

The rearrangement uses TRBV7-3 and TRBJ2-2; D gene uncertain. V shed 1 base and J shed 1 base, with 4 bases lying between them. Germline CDR1 is SGHTA and CDR2 is FQGTGA. This CDR3 has 14 amino acids. For the CDR3, the DNA is TGTGCCAGCAGCTTAAGACTGAACACCGGGGAGCTGTTTTTT. Translation: CASSLRLNTGELFF.

The CDR3 DNA sequence: TGTGCCAGCAGCTTGGCGGCAGGTTCGCCCTACGAGCAGTACTTC. Encoded protein: CASSLAAGSPYEQYF. The J gene is TRBJ2-7, the V gene TRBV5-6, with D unclear. V dropped 0 bases and J dropped 2 bases, with 12 bases sitting between them. Germline V gives CDR1 SGHDT, CDR2 YYEEEE. This CDR3 is built from 15 residues.

The chain is built from TRBV19 and TRBJ2-7, with D perhaps TRBD1 (5 bases). This CDR3 comprises 16 residues. CDR1 is LNHDA and CDR2 is SQIVND in the germline V gene (reference sequence). V lost 2 bases and J lost 2, with 16 bases in between. The CDR3 reads CASSIRAQGITYEQYF. CDR3 nucleotide sequence: TGTGCCAGTAGTATACGTGCCCAGGGTATAACCTACGAGCAGTACTTC. The full variable domain, its missing parts supplied by reference TRBV19 and TRBJ2-7, is DGGITQSPKYLFRKEGQNVTLSCEQNLNHDAMYWYRQDPGQGLRLIYYSQIVNDFQKGDIAEGYSVSREKKESFPLTVTSAQKNPTAFYLCASSIRAQGITYEQYFGPGTRLTVT.

The rearrangement links TRBV5-1 to TRBJ2-1; perhaps TRBD2 as D (5 bases). V was shortened by 5 bases and J by 10 bases, with 10 bases between the two germline ends. Germline values: CDR1 SGHRS, CDR2 YFSETQ. The CDR3 length is 11 residues. The CDR3 DNA reads TGCGCCAGCAGATATCCGGGGGAGCAGTTCTTC. This translates into CASRYPGEQFF.

The V call is TRBV28, the J call TRBJ2-3, with D uncertain. CDR1 is MDHEN and CDR2 is SYDVKM in the germline V gene. Trimming pared 2 bases from V and 3 bases from J, leaving 12 bases between. CDR3 size: 15 residues. The CDR3 DNA reads as TGTGCCAGCAGTTTAGGGCAGTTCGGGACAGATACGCAGTATTTT. As protein: CASSLGQFGTDTQYF.

On this clone: Additional DNA sequences in this sample encode the identical CDR3. This chain links TRBV27 with TRBJ2-7, with D unclear. The CDR3 has 14 residues. Trimming removed 3 bases from V and 0 bases from J, with 9 bases in between. The germline CDR1 and CDR2 sequences are MNHEY and SMNVEV (reference sequence). CDR3 nucleotides: TGTGCCAGCAGTTTCGGCGGAAGCTCCTACGAGCAGTACTTC. This codes for CASSFGGSSYEQYF.

The V and J genes are TRBV5-1 and TRBJ1-1, with 8 bases that match TRBD1. The CDR3 extends over 16 amino acids. V lost 1 base to trimming and J lost 0 bases; unmatched junction nucleotides: 5. In germline, CDR1 is SGHRS, CDR2 YFSETQ. The CDR3 DNA reads as TGCGCCAGCAGCTTGACAGGGGGACCGATGAACACTGAAGCTTTCTTT. It encodes CASSLTGGPMNTEAFF.

The chain joins TRBV19 to TRBJ1-5; possibly TRBD1 for D (6 bases). The CDR3 runs to 17 residues. Trimming stripped 9 bases from V and 2 bases from J, with 23 bases between. Germline CDR1 reads LNHDA; CDR2 reads SQIVND (reference sequence). The CDR3 nucleotides are TGTGCCAGCAAACCAACCCCAGGGGCCTGGGGCAATCAGCCCCAGCATTTT. Amino acid sequence: CASKPTPGAWGNQPQHF.

The chain is built from TRBV11-3 and TRBJ2-2; D might be TRBD1 (6 bases). The V and J ends lost 5 bases and 5 bases respectively, with 9 bases between them. Germline loops: CDR1 SGHNT, CDR2 YENEEA. This CDR3 is 13 amino acids long. DNA for the CDR3: TGTGCCAGCAGCGTGAGGGGGACCGGGGAGCTGTTTTTT. Amino acid sequence: CASSVRGTGELFF.

J is TRBJ2-7 and V is TRBV11-1; 7 bases map to TRBD1. CDR3 length: 15 residues. The germline CDR1 and CDR2 sequences are SGHAT and FQDESV (reference sequence). V shed 1 base and J 4 bases; nucleotides not matched to a gene: 7. The chain's CDR3 is CASSLVGQNNYEQYF. CDR3 DNA sequence: TGTGCCAGCAGCTTAGTGGGACAGAACAATTACGAGCAGTACTTC.

The V call is TRBV11-2, the J call TRBJ2-2; 7 nucleotides match TRBD2. Germline lookup yields CDR1 SGHAT and CDR2 FQNNGV. Trimming took 0 bases from V and 6 from J; bases not matched to a gene: 4. This CDR3 has 15 residues. The CDR3 DNA sequence: TGTGCCAGCAGCTTAGAAGCGGGATGGGCCGGGGAGCTGTTTTTT. Translated, it gives CASSLEAGWAGELFF.

This chain uses TRBV6-1 with TRBJ2-4; D unclear. This CDR3 region has 11 residues. The germline V gene has CDR1 MNHNS and CDR2 SASEGT. V was trimmed by 9 bases and J by 9 bases, leaving 12 bases between them. This CDR3 is CASAAFGIQYF. CDR3 in DNA: TGTGCCAGTGCCGCATTCGGCATTCAGTACTTC.

The rearrangement uses TRBV5-1 and TRBJ2-3; D is unclear. Germline V CDR1 and CDR2: SGHRS, YFSETQ. The CDR3 totals 14 residues. The V and J ends lost 0 bases and 2 bases respectively, with 7 bases between them. The CDR3 is CASSLGVTTDTQYF. CDR3 nucleotides: TGCGCCAGCAGCTTGGGAGTAACCACAGATACGCAGTATTTT.

The V and J genes are TRBV19 and TRBJ1-1; D uncertain. The ends were cut back, 5 bases at V and 2 bases at J, with 12 bases in the middle. CDR1 LNHDA and CDR2 SQIVND come from the germline V gene (reference sequence). The CDR3 totals 14 residues. Written as DNA, the CDR3 is TGTGCCAGTAGTGAGGTCGGTAGAAACACTGAAGCTTTCTTT. It yields the protein CASSEVGRNTEAFF.